Listed below are T cell receptor beta chains from one sample, sequenced in a study of blood T cells in healthy people across ages. TCRdb used MiXCR to reprocess the 5' RACE reads, holding one entry per CDR3 protein. The top ten clones hold roughly 14% of a sample with 1 million to 1.2 million distinct CDR3 sequences, 30% to 40% of them seen once. Material for sequencing was blood. The receptors derive from a man aged 18 to 30 in good health. The CDR3 runs from the conserved cysteine through the conserved F or W. A D gene is named only where the DNA matches it firmly.

>TRBV6-2/TRBV6-3|TRBJ2-3|14|-
CASSSHRPTDTQYF
>TRBV6-1|TRBJ1-5|15|-
CASTLLGYSNQPQHF
>TRBV10-3|TRBJ2-3|13|-
CAIRLEPTDTQYF
>TRBV5-1|TRBJ1-2|16|-
CASSLRGQPTNYGYTF
>TRBV4-3|TRBJ1-2|15|TRBD1
CTSSQGEGASYGYTF
>TRBV6-5|TRBJ2-7|15|-
CASGRGDRLTYEQYF
>TRBV4-3|TRBJ2-2|13|-
CASKGVGTGELFF
>TRBV6-1|TRBJ2-3|15|TRBD2
CASSEAPGGRDTQYF
>TRBV12-3/TRBV12-4|TRBJ2-2|13|-
CAISSGVGGELFF
>TRBV4-2|TRBJ1-5|15|TRBD1
CASSRLQGDNQPQHF
>TRBV12-3/TRBV12-4|TRBJ2-3|13|-
CASSTTNSDTQYF
>TRBV28|TRBJ1-4|14|-
CASSGLHGDEKLFF